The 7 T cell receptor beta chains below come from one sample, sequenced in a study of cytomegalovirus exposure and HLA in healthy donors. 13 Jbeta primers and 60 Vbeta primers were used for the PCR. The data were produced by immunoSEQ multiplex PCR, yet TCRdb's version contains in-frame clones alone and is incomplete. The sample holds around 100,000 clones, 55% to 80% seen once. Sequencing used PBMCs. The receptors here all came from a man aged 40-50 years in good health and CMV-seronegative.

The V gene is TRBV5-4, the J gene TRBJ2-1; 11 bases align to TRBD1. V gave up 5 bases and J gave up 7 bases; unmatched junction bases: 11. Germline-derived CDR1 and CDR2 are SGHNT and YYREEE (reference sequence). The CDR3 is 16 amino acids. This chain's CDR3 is CASSSGQGEGYNEQFF. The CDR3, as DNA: TGTGCCAGCAGTTCGGGACAGGGGGAAGGATATAATGAGCAGTTCTTC.

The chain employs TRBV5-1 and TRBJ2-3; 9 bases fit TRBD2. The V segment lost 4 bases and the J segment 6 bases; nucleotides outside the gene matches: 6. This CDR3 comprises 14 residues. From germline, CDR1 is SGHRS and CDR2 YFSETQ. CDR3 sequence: CASSLAGGRDTQYF. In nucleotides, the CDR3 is TGCGCCAGCAGCCTCGCGGGGGGGCGGGATACGCAGTATTTT.

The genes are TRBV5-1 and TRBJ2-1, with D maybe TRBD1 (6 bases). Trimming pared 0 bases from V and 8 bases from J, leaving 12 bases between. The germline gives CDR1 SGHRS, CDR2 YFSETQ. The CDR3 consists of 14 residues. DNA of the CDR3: TGCGCCAGCAGCTTGGCCCCAGGGGCCTATGAGCAGTTCTTC. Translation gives CASSLAPGAYEQFF.

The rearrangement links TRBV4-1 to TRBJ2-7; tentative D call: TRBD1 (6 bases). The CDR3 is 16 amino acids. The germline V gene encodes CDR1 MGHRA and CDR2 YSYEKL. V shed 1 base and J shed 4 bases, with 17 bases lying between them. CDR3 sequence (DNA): TGCGCCAGCAGCCAAGGGACTTTAGGGGGTATATACGAGCAGTACTTC. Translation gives CASSQGTLGGIYEQYF.

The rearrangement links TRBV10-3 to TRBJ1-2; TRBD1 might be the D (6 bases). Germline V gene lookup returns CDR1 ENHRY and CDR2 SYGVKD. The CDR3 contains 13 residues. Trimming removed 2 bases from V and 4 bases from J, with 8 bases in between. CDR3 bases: TGTGCCATCAGTGAGAGGACAGTCTATGGCTACACCTTC. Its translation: CAISERTVYGYTF.

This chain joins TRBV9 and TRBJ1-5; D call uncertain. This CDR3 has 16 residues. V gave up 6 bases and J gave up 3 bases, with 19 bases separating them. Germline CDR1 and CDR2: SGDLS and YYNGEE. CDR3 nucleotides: TGTGCCAGCACCCGTAGTGGAGGGCGTAACAATCAGCCCCAGCATTTT. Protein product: CASTRSGGRNNQPQHF.

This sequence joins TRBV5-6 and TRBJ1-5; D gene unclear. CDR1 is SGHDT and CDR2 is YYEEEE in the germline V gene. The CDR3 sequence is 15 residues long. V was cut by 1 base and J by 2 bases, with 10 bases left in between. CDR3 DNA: TGTGCCAGCAGCTTGCTCAGCGGGGGCAATCAGCCCCAGCATTTT. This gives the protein CASSLLSGGNQPQHF. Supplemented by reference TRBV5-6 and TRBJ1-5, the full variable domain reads DAGVTQSPTHLIKTRGQQVTLRCSPKSGHDTVSWYQQALGQGPQFIFQYYEEEERQRGNFPDRFSGHQFPNYSSELNVNALLLGDSALYLCASSLLSGGNQPQHFGDGTRLSIL.